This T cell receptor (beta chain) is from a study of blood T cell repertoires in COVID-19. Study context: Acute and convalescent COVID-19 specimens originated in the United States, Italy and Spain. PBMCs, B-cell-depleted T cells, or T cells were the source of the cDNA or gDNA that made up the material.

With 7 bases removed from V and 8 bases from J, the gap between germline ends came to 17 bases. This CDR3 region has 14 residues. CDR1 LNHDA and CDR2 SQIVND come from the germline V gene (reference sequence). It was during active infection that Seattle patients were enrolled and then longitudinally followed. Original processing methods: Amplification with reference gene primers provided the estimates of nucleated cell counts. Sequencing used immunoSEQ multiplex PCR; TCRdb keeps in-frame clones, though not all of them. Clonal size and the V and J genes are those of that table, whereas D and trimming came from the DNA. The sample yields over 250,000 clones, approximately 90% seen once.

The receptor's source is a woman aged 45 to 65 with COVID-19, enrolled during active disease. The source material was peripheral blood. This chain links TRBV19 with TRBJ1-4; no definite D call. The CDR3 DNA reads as TGTGCCAGTATTCGACGACAAAGAGAAGAAAAACTGTTTTTT. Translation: CASIRRQREEKLFF.